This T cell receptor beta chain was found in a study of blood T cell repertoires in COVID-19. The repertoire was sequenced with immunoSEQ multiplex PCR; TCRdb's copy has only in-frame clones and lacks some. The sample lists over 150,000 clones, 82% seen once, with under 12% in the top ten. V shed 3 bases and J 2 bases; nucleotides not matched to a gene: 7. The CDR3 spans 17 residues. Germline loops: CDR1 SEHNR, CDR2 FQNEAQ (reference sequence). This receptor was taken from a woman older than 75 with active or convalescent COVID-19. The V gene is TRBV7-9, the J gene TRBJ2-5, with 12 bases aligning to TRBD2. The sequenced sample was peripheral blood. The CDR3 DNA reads TGTGCCAGCAGCTTTTCACTAGCGGGAGGACTTCAAGAGACCCAGTACTTC. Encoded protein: CASSFSLAGGLQETQYF.